The next 20 T cell receptor beta chains were all read from a single sample in a study of T cell repertoires in cytomegalovirus infection. TCRdb ran MiXCR on the reads and lists one entry per CDR3 protein. The sample lists 750,000 to 950,000 distinct CDR3 sequences; just under 30% were seen once. These receptors have no known antigen. Sequenced material: cultured CD8+ T cells from PBMCs, taken from culture after CMV antigen stimulation. The receptors originated from a human donor in good health (CMV status not recorded). Some clones in this sample may be carry-over from other donors' samples.

This clonotype was recorded many times. The chain recombines TRBV7-8 with TRBJ2-5; D remains unclear. V lost 1 base to trimming and J lost 4 bases, with 10 bases between them. The CDR3 consists of 14 residues. From germline, CDR1 is SGHVS and CDR2 FQNEAQ. The CDR3 bases are TGTGCCAGCAGCTTAGTAGTGGTCAGAGAGACCCAGTACTTC. This gives the protein CASSLVVVRETQYF.

The chain uses TRBV9 and TRBJ1-2, with 7 bases lining up with TRBD1. Trimming at V came to 4 bases and at J to 4 bases, leaving 4 bases not matched to a gene. Germline CDR1 SGDLS, CDR2 YYNGEE. The CDR3 spans 13 residues. The CDR3 reads CASSIRDSYGYTF. CDR3 DNA sequence: TGTGCCAGCAGCATCCGGGACAGCTATGGCTACACCTTC.

This clonotype has ten or more counts. The J gene is TRBJ2-3, the V gene TRBV6-1; D unclear. V was clipped by 3 bases and J by 1 base, with 11 bases between them. The CDR3 is 15 residues long. Germline loops: CDR1 MNHNS, CDR2 SASEGT. CDR3 amino acids: CASSDYQRGTDTQYF. CDR3 in DNA: TGTGCCAGCAGTGACTACCAAAGGGGCACAGATACGCAGTATTTT.

This clonotype was counted a few times. The V call is TRBV11-2, the J call TRBJ2-1; weak D call: TRBD2 (6 bases). With 0 bases removed from V and 0 bases from J, the gap between germline ends came to 12 bases. Germline loops: CDR1 SGHAT, CDR2 FQNNGV. The CDR3 has 17 residues. The CDR3 DNA reads TGTGCCAGCAGCTTAGATTGGGGCGGGGCCTCCTACAATGAGCAGTTCTTC. Its protein is CASSLDWGGASYNEQFF.

The CDR3 region has the DNA TGCGCCAGCAGCTTGGGATCGCTGGTGAACACTGAAGCTTTCTTT. Translated, it gives CASSLGSLVNTEAFF. The chain recombines TRBV5-1 with TRBJ1-1; D is undetermined. The ends were cut back, 0 bases at V and 0 bases at J, with 9 bases in the middle. This CDR3 is 15 amino acids long. CDR1 is SGHRS, CDR2 YFSETQ, per germline.

This clonotype has a handful of counts. The rearrangement joins TRBV2 to TRBJ2-3; no reliable D call. Trimming pared 7 bases from V and 2 bases from J, leaving 13 bases between. This CDR3 has 14 residues. Germline values: CDR1 SNHLY, CDR2 FYNNEI. This CDR3 is CASNRPEITDTQYF. Here the CDR3 DNA reads TGTGCCAGCAACCGACCAGAAATCACAGATACGCAGTATTTT.

J is TRBJ1-1 and V is TRBV10-3; 8 nucleotides line up with TRBD1. Trimming at V came to 6 bases and at J to 1 base, leaving 10 bases not matched to a gene. The germline V gene has CDR1 ENHRY and CDR2 SYGVKD. The CDR3 loop spans 16 amino acids. The CDR3 DNA reads as TGTGCCATCAGGGTAACAGGGGGAGGCGGGAACACTGAAGCTTTCTTT. Amino acids: CAIRVTGGGGNTEAFF.

Here the CDR3 DNA reads TGTGCCATCAGTGAGTCCATGGGGGCCAGTGAAGCTTTCTTT. Translated: CAISESMGASEAFF. V and J are TRBV10-3 and TRBJ1-1; maybe TRBD1 (6 bases). V lost 0 bases and J lost 7, with 12 bases in between. This CDR3 is 14 amino acids long. Germline CDR1 and CDR2: ENHRY and SYGVKD.

This clonotype was picked up a small number of times. The V and J genes are TRBV7-2 and TRBJ2-4; 8 nucleotides align to TRBD2. CDR1 and CDR2 from the germline V gene are SGHTA and FQGNSA. The CDR3 has 18 residues. V dropped 5 bases and J dropped 0; count of bases not matched to a gene: 12. CDR3 coding DNA: TGTGCCAGCAGCCAGGGGACGGGGGGGCGAGAAGCCAAAAACATTCAGTACTTC. Translating gives CASSQGTGGREAKNIQYF.

This clonotype occurred many times. The chain recombines TRBV12-3 or TRBV12-4 with TRBJ1-5; 10 nucleotides line up with TRBD1. The V gene end was trimmed by 3 bases and the J gene end by 0 bases; junction bases not matched to a gene: 11. This CDR3 is 19 amino acids long. The chain's CDR3 is CASSFWTGGFKYSNQPQHF. The CDR3 DNA follows: TGTGCCAGCAGTTTTTGGACAGGGGGATTCAAATATAGCAATCAGCCCCAGCATTTT.

In this sample, this clonotype turned up many times. The chain recombines TRBV11-2 with TRBJ2-1; 9 nucleotides align to TRBD1. This CDR3 has 16 amino acids. Losses at the gene ends were 5 bases for V and 2 bases for J; bases not matched to a gene: 7. CDR1 and CDR2 (germline): SGHAT, FQNNGV. For the CDR3, the DNA is TGTGCCAGCAGCACCCCGGGACAGGGAGCCTACAATGAGCAGTTCTTC. This gives the protein CASSTPGQGAYNEQFF.

A few counts support this clonotype. This chain joins TRBV12-3 or TRBV12-4 and TRBJ2-1; 7 bases align to TRBD2. V lost 6 bases and J lost 2; bases outside the gene matches: 10. This CDR3 region has 16 residues. The CDR3 DNA follows: TGTGCCAGCAGCTTCTGGGACGGGAGGACCTACAATGAGCAGTTCTTC. Translating gives CASSFWDGRTYNEQFF.

There are many counts of this clonotype. The chain joins TRBV7-9 to TRBJ1-3; D remains unclear. Germline V gene lookup returns CDR1 SEHNR and CDR2 FQNEAQ (reference sequence). The V end lost 5 bases, the J end lost 4 bases, and 9 bases lay between the germline ends. The CDR3 runs to 13 residues. The CDR3 DNA follows: TGTGCCAGCAGCCCGGACCGCGGAAACACCATATATTTT. As protein: CASSPDRGNTIYF. Filled out from reference TRBV7-9 and TRBJ1-3, the complete variable domain reads DTGVSQNPRHKITKRGQNVTFRCDPISEHNRLYWYRQTLGQGPEFLTYFQNEAQLEKSRLLSDRFSAERPKGSFSTLEIQRTEQGDSAMYLCASSPDRGNTIYFGEGSWLTVV.

This clonotype was seen more than once but under ten times. This chain links TRBV10-2 with TRBJ2-1; no definite D call. Germline assignment: CDR1 WSHSY and CDR2 SAAADI. The ends were cut back, 8 bases at V and 0 bases at J, with 14 bases in the middle. This CDR3 contains 15 residues. The CDR3 nucleotides read TGCGCCAGCTTAGAAAGTCTCCTCTCCTACAATGAGCAGTTCTTC. Translated, it gives CASLESLLSYNEQFF.

This clonotype was observed a handful of times. V gene TRBV10-3 combines with J gene TRBJ2-1, with D perhaps matching TRBD1 (5 bases). Germline V gives CDR1 ENHRY, CDR2 SYGVKD. The CDR3 sequence is 15 residues long. Trimming removed 4 bases at V and 8 bases at J, with 18 bases between. CDR3: CAISAGSRIMDEQFF. Written as DNA, the CDR3 is TGTGCCATCAGTGCAGGGTCTAGAATAATGGATGAGCAGTTCTTC.

This clonotype was observed many times. The CDR3 spells CASSFPWGSVSYNEQFF. CDR3 nucleotides: TGTGCCAGCAGCTTCCCCTGGGGCTCGGTCTCCTACAATGAGCAGTTCTTC. The chain combines TRBV7-2 with TRBJ2-1; D may be TRBD1 (5 bases). The CDR3 extends over 17 amino acids. The V gene lost 3 bases and the J gene lost 0 bases, with 15 bases spanning the gap. Germline V gene lookup returns CDR1 SGHTA and CDR2 FQGNSA.

The V and J genes are TRBV7-2 and TRBJ1-2; D remains ambiguous. Looked up from germline, CDR1 is SGHTA and CDR2 is FQGNSA. V was clipped by 4 bases and J by 0 bases, with 9 bases between them. The CDR3 totals 14 residues. DNA of the CDR3: TGTGCCAGCAGCTCCGAAGCAGCTAACTATGGCTACACCTTC. Translating gives CASSSEAANYGYTF.

The V gene is TRBV2, the J gene TRBJ1-2, with a tentative D call TRBD1 (5 bases). Trimming took off 7 bases at V and 3 bases at J, with 12 bases between the two ends. This CDR3 contains 13 residues. CDR1 SNHLY and CDR2 FYNNEI come from the germline V gene. The CDR3 DNA reads TGTGCCAGCACCGGGGGGACCGACTATGGCTACACCTTC. This sequence encodes CASTGGTDYGYTF.

There are many counts of this clonotype. The genes are TRBV7-2 and TRBJ2-5; D remains unclear. The CDR3 runs to 15 residues. The V end was cut by 2 bases, the J end by 5 bases, with 15 bases between. In germline, CDR1 is SGHTA, CDR2 FQGNSA. The CDR3 DNA sequence: TGTGCCAGCAGCTTATTCTCGAGTGGTGGGGAGACCCAGTACTTC. Residues: CASSLFSSGGETQYF. Filled out from reference TRBV7-2 and TRBJ2-5, the complete variable domain reads GAGVSQSPSNKVTEKGKDVELRCDPISGHTALYWYRQSLGQGLEFLIYFQGNSAPDKSGLPSDRFSAERTGGSVSTLTIQRTQQEDSAVYLCASSLFSSGGETQYFGPGTRLLVL.

This clonotype appeared a few times. The chain uses TRBV20-1 and TRBJ1-1; 7 bases agree with TRBD1. The V segment lost 6 bases and the J segment 4 bases; nucleotides outside the gene matches: 8. Germline-derived CDR1 and CDR2 are DFQATT and SNEGSKA (reference sequence). The CDR3 is 13 amino acids. CDR3 sequence (DNA): TGCAGTGCCAGGGGGGGAGGAGGCACTGAAGCTTTCTTT. Translated, it gives CSARGGGGTEAFF.